This T cell receptor beta chain comes out of a study of response to subunit inactivated influenza vaccine. Study-level results: Only a handful of new T cells, the authors suggested, are recruited with each seasonal influenza vaccination.

Germline assignment: CDR1 SEHNR and CDR2 FQNEAQ (reference sequence). With 5 bases removed from V and 0 bases from J, the gap between germline ends came to 14 bases. The CDR3 consists of 16 residues. TCRdb reprocessed the RT-PCR reads via MiXCR and lists one record per CDR3 protein. The sample yields 560,000 or so distinct CDR3 sequences, around 8% seen once. As to this clonotype: The antigen remains unidentified.

J is TRBJ2-1 and V is TRBV7-9; D is uncertain. The sequences come from PBMCs from blood, collected around 25 months after vaccination. This sequence originates from a man between 50 and 69 years old who received an inactivated influenza vaccine. The CDR3: CASSPYGPSSYNEQFF. The CDR3 DNA reads as TGTGCCAGCAGCCCCTATGGTCCGAGCTCCTACAATGAGCAGTTCTTC.